What follows are 9 T cell receptor beta chains derived from one specimen sequenced in a study of blood T cell repertoires in COVID-19. The data were produced by immunoSEQ multiplex PCR, yet TCRdb's version contains in-frame clones alone and is incomplete. The table includes about 70,000 clones, 81% detected once. The sequenced material came from peripheral blood. These receptors all stem from a woman aged 70-85 years with acute or convalescent COVID-19.

The chain carries TRBV7-2 and TRBJ1-1; 7 bases match TRBD1. From germline, CDR1 is SGHTA and CDR2 FQGNSA. The CDR3 runs 15 residues. V trimming: 0 bases; J trimming: 0 bases; junction bases outside the gene matches: 1. The CDR3 DNA sequence: TGTGCCAGCAGCTTAGCGGGACAGTTGAACACTGAAGCTTTCTTT. It encodes CASSLAGQLNTEAFF.

The chain uses TRBV7-9 and TRBJ2-7, with D possibly TRBD2 on 6 matching bases. The CDR3 is 15 amino acids. CDR1 is SEHNR, CDR2 FQNEAQ, per germline (reference sequence). V was cut by 2 bases and J by 2 bases, with 13 bases left in between. CDR3 DNA sequence: TGTGCCAGCAGCTTATCCGGGACTTCAACCTACGAGCAGTACTTC. Translation: CASSLSGTSTYEQYF.

This clone was found once. J is TRBJ2-7 and V is TRBV6-5; a possible D gene is TRBD2 (6 bases). V dropped 5 bases and J dropped 7 bases, with 15 bases sitting between them. In germline, CDR1 is MNHEY, CDR2 SVGAGI. The CDR3 is made up of 13 amino acids. CDR3 sequence reads: CASSRDLPGEQYF. The CDR3 DNA reads TGTGCCAGCAGTAGGGACTTACCGGGGGAGCAGTACTTC.

The CDR3 spells CASSEQGARGVEQYF. In DNA form, the CDR3 reads TGTGCCAGCAGTGAACAGGGGGCAAGGGGAGTCGAGCAGTACTTC. The chain recombines TRBV2 with TRBJ2-7; 8 bases are shared with TRBD1. Trimming at V came to 2 bases and at J to 6 bases, leaving 9 bases not matched to a gene. CDR3 length equals 15 residues. The germline CDR1 and CDR2 sequences are SNHLY and FYNNEI.

This chain uses TRBV18 with TRBJ1-3; D perhaps matches TRBD1 (6 bases). The germline gives CDR1 KGHSH, CDR2 LQKENI. The CDR3 runs 16 residues. Trimming took 3 bases from V and 0 from J, leaving 12 bases between them. CDR3 DNA: TGTGCCAGCTCACCCGGACAGCGCGGCTCTGGAAACACCATATATTTT. Translation gives CASSPGQRGSGNTIYF.

The V gene is TRBV28, the J gene TRBJ2-7, with 7 bases fitting TRBD2. This CDR3 is built from 14 residues. The V segment lost 7 bases and the J segment 0 bases; nucleotides outside the gene matches: 6. Germline CDR1 reads MDHEN; CDR2 reads SYDVKM. This chain's CDR3 is CASKPAGTSYEQYF. The CDR3 region has the DNA TGTGCCAGCAAACCAGCGGGGACCTCCTACGAGCAGTACTTC.

This chain uses TRBV18 with TRBJ2-1; 9 nucleotides line up with TRBD2. The CDR3 covers 18 residues. Looked up from germline, CDR1 is KGHSH and CDR2 is LQKENI. The V and J ends lost 1 base and 5 bases, in that order; junction bases with no gene match: 12. CDR3 residues: CASSPLGPSGKRNNEQFF. DNA of the CDR3: TGTGCCAGCTCACCACTTGGCCCTAGCGGGAAACGAAACAATGAGCAGTTCTTC.

This chain joins TRBV6-4 and TRBJ2-2, with 10 bases aligning to TRBD2. After removal of 3 bases from V and 6 bases from J, the junction contained 1 base not matched to a gene. This CDR3 has 14 residues. Germline V CDR1 and CDR2: MRHNA, SNTAGT. The CDR3 DNA is TGTGCCAGCAGTGAAGGGACTAGCGCCGGGGAGCTGTTTTTT. It yields the protein CASSEGTSAGELFF.

This clone was seen a few times. The chain carries TRBV2 and TRBJ2-7; possibly TRBD2 for D (7 bases). Between the trimmed V and J ends, which lost 10 bases and 3 bases, there was a span of 16 bases. This CDR3 is built from 13 residues. In germline, CDR1 is SNHLY, CDR2 FYNNEI. The CDR3 region has the DNA TGTGCCATCAGGGGAGGGTCGGACTACGAGCAGTACTTC. Its translation is CAIRGGSDYEQYF.